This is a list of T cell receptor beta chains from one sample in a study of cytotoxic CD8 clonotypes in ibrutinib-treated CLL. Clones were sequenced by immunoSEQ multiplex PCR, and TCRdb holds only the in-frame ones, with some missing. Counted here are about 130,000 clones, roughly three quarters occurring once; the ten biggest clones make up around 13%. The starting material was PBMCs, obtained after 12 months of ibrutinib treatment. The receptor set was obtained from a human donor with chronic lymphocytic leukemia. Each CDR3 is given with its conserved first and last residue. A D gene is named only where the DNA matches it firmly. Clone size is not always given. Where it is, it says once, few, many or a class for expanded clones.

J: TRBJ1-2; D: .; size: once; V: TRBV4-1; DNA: TGCGCCAGCAGCCAAGGCCCACGACAGAGATTGAACTATGGCTACACCTTC; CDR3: CASSQGPRQRLNYGYTF
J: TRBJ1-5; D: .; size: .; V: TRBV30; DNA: TGTGCCTGGGGGGGCGAGGGGCTTCAGCCCCAGCATTTT; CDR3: CAWGGEGLQPQHF
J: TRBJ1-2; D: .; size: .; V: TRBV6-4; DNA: TGTGCCAGCAGTCCTGACAGCTACTATGGCTACACCTTC; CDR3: CASSPDSYYGYTF
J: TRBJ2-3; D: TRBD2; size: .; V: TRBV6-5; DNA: TGTGCCAGCCGACTAGCGTGGGGGACAGATACGCAGTATTTT; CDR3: CASRLAWGTDTQYF
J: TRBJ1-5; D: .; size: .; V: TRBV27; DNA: TGTGCCAGCAGTCCCTCTAATTGGGACAATGGGCCCCAGCATTTT; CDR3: CASSPSNWDNGPQHF
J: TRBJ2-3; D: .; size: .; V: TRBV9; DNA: TGTGCCAGCAGCGTAGGGGTAGATACGCAGTATTTT; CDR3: CASSVGVDTQYF
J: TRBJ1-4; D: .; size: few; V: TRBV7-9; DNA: TGTGCCAGCAGCCGATCGGGCACAGGTGATTCCGAAAAACTGTTTTTT; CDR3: CASSRSGTGDSEKLFF
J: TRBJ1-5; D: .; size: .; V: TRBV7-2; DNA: TGTGCCAGCAGCTTGGGGCTGAGGGAGAGCAATCAGCCCCAGCATTTT; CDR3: CASSLGLRESNQPQHF
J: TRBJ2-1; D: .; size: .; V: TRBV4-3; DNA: TGCGCCAGCAGCCCACGACTGGGGCCGCCCTCCCTTGAGCAGTTCTTC; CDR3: CASSPRLGPPSLEQFF
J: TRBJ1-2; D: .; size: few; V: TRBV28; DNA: TGTGCCAGCAGTTTCGGCCAACCGTGGAACTATGGCTACACCTTC; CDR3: CASSFGQPWNYGYTF
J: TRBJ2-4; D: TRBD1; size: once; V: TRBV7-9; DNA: TGTGCCAGCAGCTGGGACAGGCTATTCGGCATTCAGTACTTC; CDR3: CASSWDRLFGIQYF
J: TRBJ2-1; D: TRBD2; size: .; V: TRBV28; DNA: TGTGCCAGCGATGCAGCGGGATCACCCTTCTTC; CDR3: CASDAAGSPFF
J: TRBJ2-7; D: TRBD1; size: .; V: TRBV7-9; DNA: TGTGCCAGCAGCCTAATCGCACAAAAGACAAGGGGGCGCTCCGAGCAGTACTTC; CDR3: CASSLIAQKTRGRSEQYF
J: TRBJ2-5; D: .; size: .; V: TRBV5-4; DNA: TGTGCCAGCAGCCAGCAGAGAGGAGAGACCCAGTACTTC; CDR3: CASSQQRGETQYF
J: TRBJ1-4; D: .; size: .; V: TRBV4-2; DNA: TGTGCCAGCAGCCAAGTAGGGACTGCGTGGAATGAAAAACTGTTTTTT; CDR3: CASSQVGTAWNEKLFF
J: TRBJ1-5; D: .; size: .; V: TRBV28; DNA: TGTGCCAGCAGTCAAACAGGTGACTATAGCAATCAGCCCCAGCATTTT; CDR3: CASSQTGDYSNQPQHF
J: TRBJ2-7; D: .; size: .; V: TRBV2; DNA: TGTGCCAGCAGTCTAACCTACGAGCAGTACTTC; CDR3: CASSLTYEQYF
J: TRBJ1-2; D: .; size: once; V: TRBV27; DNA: TGTGCCAGCAGTTTATCGAACGGTCCCCGCGAGGGCTACACCTTC; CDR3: CASSLSNGPREGYTF
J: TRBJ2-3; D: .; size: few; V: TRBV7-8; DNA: TGTGCCAGCAGCTTAGTGGGGGACTTGAGGGCAGATACGCAGTATTTT; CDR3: CASSLVGDLRADTQYF
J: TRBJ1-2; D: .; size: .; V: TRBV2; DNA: TGTGCCAGCAGGAGTGGGAACTATGGCTACACCTTC; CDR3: CASRSGNYGYTF
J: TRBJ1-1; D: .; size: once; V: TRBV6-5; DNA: TGTGCCAGCAGTTACTCGTTGGGGGTGGGAACTGAAGCTTTCTTT; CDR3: CASSYSLGVGTEAFF
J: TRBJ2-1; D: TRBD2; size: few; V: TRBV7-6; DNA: TGTGCCAGCAGCTTAGGACTAGCGGGCAATGAGCAGTTCTTC; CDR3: CASSLGLAGNEQFF
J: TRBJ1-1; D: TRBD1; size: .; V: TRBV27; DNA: TGTGCCAGCAAATACAGGGGGAGGAGGGAAGCTTTCTTT; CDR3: CASKYRGRREAFF
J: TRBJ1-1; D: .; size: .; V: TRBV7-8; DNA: TGTGCCAGCAGCCCCAAAGGGAGGACGGCTGAAGCTTTCTTT; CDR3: CASSPKGRTAEAFF
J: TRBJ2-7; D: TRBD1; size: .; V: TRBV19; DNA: TGTGCCAGTAGCCCGGGACAGGACATCTACGAGCAGTACTTC; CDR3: CASSPGQDIYEQYF
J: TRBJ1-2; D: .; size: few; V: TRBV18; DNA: TGTGCCAGCTCACTCGTAGCGGGGGACGGGTATGGCTACACCTTC; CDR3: CASSLVAGDGYGYTF
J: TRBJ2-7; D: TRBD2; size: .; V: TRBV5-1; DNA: TGCGCCAGCAGCTTAACTAGCGGGAGGGTCGACGAGCAGTACTTC; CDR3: CASSLTSGRVDEQYF
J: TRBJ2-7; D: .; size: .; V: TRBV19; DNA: TGTGCCAGTACGTCCTGGGCGGGCTACGAGCAGTACTTC; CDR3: CASTSWAGYEQYF
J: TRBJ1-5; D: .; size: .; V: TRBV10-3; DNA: TGTGCCATCAGCCCGGGACAACATGAACAGCCCCAGCATTTT; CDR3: CAISPGQHEQPQHF
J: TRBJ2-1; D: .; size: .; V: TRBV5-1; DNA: TGCGCCAGCAGCTTGGGGGGGAGAGCGGAAGCCTACAATGAGCAGTTCTTC; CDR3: CASSLGGRAEAYNEQFF
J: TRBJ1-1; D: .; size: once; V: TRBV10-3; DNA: TGTGCCACCGAGGGCCAGGGTGGGACTGAAGCTTTCTTT; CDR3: CATEGQGGTEAFF
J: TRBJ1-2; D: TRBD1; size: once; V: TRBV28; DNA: TGTGCCAGCAGTCGCGGTACAGGGGGCTCCTATGGCTACACCTTC; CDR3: CASSRGTGGSYGYTF
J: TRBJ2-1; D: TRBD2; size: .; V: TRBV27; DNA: TGTGCCAGCACAACAGCCGGGACTAGCGGGAGTGGGGAGCAGTTCTTC; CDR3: CASTTAGTSGSGEQFF
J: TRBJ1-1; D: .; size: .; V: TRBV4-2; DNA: TGTGCCAGCAGCCCCCCTAACCCCCCTGAAGCTTTCTTT; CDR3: CASSPPNPPEAFF
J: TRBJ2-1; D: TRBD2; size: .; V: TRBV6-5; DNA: TGTGCCAGCAGTCGACTAGCGGGAGGCTTTGAGCAGTTCTTC; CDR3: CASSRLAGGFEQFF
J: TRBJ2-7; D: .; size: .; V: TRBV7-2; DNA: TGTGCCAGCAGCTTAGGTTCACGGAACAACTACGAGCAGTACTTC; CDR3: CASSLGSRNNYEQYF
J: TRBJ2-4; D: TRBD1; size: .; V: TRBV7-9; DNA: TGTGCCAGCAGCTTTCCGGGACAGATAGCCAAAAACATTCAGTACTTC; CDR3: CASSFPGQIAKNIQYF
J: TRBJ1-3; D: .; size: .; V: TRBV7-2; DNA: TGTGCCAGCAGCTTAGCGATAGCAAGTACTGGAAACACCATATATTTT; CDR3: CASSLAIASTGNTIYF
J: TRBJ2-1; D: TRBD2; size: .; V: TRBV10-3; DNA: TGTGCCATCAGTGAGCTTGGCGGGGGAGAGAATGAGCAGTTCTTC; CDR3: CAISELGGGENEQFF
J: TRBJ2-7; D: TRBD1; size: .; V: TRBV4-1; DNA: TGCGCCAGCAGCCAACGACAGGGGGAATCCTACGAGCAGTACTTC; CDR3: CASSQRQGESYEQYF
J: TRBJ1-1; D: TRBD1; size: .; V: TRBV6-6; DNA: TGTGCCAGCAAATTCGTCGGGACAGGGAAAACTTTCTTT; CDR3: CASKFVGTGKTFF
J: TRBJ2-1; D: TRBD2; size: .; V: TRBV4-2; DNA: TGTGCCAGCAGCCAAGCGGGACTAGCGGGACAGATCGATGAGCAGTTCTTC; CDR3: CASSQAGLAGQIDEQFF
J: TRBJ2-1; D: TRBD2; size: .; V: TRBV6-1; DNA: TGTGCCACCCGGCGGCAGCGGGAAGCGTATAATGAGCAGTTCTTC; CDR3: CATRRQREAYNEQFF
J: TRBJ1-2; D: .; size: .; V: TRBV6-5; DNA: TGTGCCAGCAGCCGAGAACAGGGTGATGGCTACACCTTC; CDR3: CASSREQGDGYTF
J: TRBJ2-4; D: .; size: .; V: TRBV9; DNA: TGTGCCAGCAGCGTAGCTTTAACCGGGACCGCGGGAAACATTCAGTACTTC; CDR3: CASSVALTGTAGNIQYF
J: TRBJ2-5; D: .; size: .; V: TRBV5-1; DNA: TGCGCCAGCAGCTTGGCGGGGAGGGAGACCCAGTACTTC; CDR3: CASSLAGRETQYF
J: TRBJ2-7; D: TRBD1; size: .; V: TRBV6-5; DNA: TGTGCCAGCAAACACCCTCGACAGGGTCTTGACGAGCAGTACTTC; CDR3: CASKHPRQGLDEQYF
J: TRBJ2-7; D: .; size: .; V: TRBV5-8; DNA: TGTGCCAGCAGCTTGGCGTTCGGCCCTGGCTCCTACGAGCAGTACTTC; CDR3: CASSLAFGPGSYEQYF
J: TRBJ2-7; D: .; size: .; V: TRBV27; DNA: TGTGCCAGCAGTTGGGACGGGTCCTACGAGCAGTACTTC; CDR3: CASSWDGSYEQYF
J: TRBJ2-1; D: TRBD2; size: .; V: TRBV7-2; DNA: TGTGCCAGCAGCCTCCTAGCGGGAGGATACAATGAGCAGTTCTTC; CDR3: CASSLLAGGYNEQFF
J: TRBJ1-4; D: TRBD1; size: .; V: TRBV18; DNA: TGTGCCAGCTCACAACTCGGGACAGCAGAAAAACTGTTTTTT; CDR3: CASSQLGTAEKLFF
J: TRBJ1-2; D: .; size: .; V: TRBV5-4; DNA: TGTGCCAGCAGCTTGGGATACAACTATGGCTACACCTTC; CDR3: CASSLGYNYGYTF
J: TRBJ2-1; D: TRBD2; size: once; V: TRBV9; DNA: TGTGCCAGCAGCTTCCGAGCGGGGGGAGACAATGAGCAGTTCTTC; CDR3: CASSFRAGGDNEQFF
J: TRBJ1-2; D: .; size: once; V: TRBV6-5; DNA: TGTGCCAGCAGTTACTCGGCGGAAGGCTACACCTTC; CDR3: CASSYSAEGYTF
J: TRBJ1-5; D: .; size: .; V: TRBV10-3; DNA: TGTGCCATCAGCGGCGACAGGAATCAGCCCCAGCATTTT; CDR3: CAISGDRNQPQHF
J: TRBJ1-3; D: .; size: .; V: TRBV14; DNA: TGTGCCAGCAGCCCCGCCAGGGGTGGAAACACCATATATTTT; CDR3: CASSPARGGNTIYF
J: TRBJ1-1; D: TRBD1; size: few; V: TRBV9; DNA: TGTGCCAGCAGCCCCGGACAGGGGAACACTGAAGCTTTCTTT; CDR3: CASSPGQGNTEAFF